Following are 30 T cell receptor beta chains from one sample sequenced in a study of cytomegalovirus exposure and HLA in healthy donors. The PCR made use of 60 Vbeta and 13 Jbeta primers. The assay was immunoSEQ multiplex PCR, and TCRdb's table has in-frame clones only and misses some. The sample has fewer than 150,000 clones, 73% seen once. The specimen sequenced was PBMCs. The receptors come from a human donor in good health.

The J gene is TRBJ1-4, the V gene TRBV5-4, with TRBD1 matching 7 bases. Per the germline V gene, CDR1 is SGHNT and CDR2 is YYREEE (reference sequence). The trim removed 2 bases at V and 8 bases at J, leaving 6 bases unmatched. The CDR3 has 14 amino acids. The CDR3: CASSLTGEYEKLFF. Written as DNA, the CDR3 is TGTGCCAGCAGCTTAACAGGGGAATACGAAAAACTGTTTTTT.

V usage is TRBV4-2 and J usage is TRBJ2-2; 9 bases align to TRBD2. CDR3 length equals 15 residues. Per the germline V gene, CDR1 is LGHNA and CDR2 is YNFKEQ. Germline trimming cut 5 bases from V and 3 bases from J; bases unmatched to any gene: 4. The CDR3 is CASSGGGADTGELFF. The DNA for the CDR3 is TGTGCCAGCAGCGGCGGGGGGGCGGACACCGGGGAGCTGTTTTTT.

The V gene is TRBV6-5, the J gene TRBJ2-2; D is undetermined. V lost 2 bases, J lost 1 base, and 5 bases lay in between. Germline V gene data show CDR1 as MNHEY and CDR2 as SVGAGI. The CDR3 is 14 residues long. The CDR3 reads CASSYTRNTGELFF. The CDR3 DNA reads TGTGCCAGCAGTTACACGAGGAACACCGGGGAGCTGTTTTTT.

The chain joins TRBV5-4 to TRBJ2-6; possibly TRBD2 for D (5 bases). V gave up 4 bases and J gave up 0 bases, with 14 bases separating them. The CDR3 is 17 amino acids. The germline gives CDR1 SGHNT, CDR2 YYREEE (reference sequence). This CDR3 is CASSPNRGASGANVLTF. CDR3 nucleotide sequence: TGTGCCAGCAGCCCAAACCGGGGAGCCTCTGGGGCCAACGTCCTGACTTTC.

The chain is built from TRBV27 and TRBJ1-2; weak D call: TRBD1 (6 bases). Looked up from germline, CDR1 is MNHEY and CDR2 is SMNVEV (reference sequence). V was shortened by 4 bases and J by 5 bases, with 20 bases between the two germline ends. This CDR3 has 16 residues. CDR3 coding DNA: TGTGCCAGCAGTTCACTGTCGGGGGGCCGGCCGTATGGCTACACCTTC. It specifies CASSSLSGGRPYGYTF.

In its sample, this clone was seen once. The gene calls are TRBV5-6 and TRBJ2-7, with 7 bases that match TRBD2. After removal of 7 bases from V and 3 bases from J, the junction contained 4 bases not matched to a gene. CDR1 is SGHDT and CDR2 is YYEEEE in the germline V gene. CDR3 length equals 12 residues. CDR3 in DNA: TGTGCCAGCGGAGGACTAGACTACGAGCAGTACTTC. Its translation: CASGGLDYEQYF.

The chain couples TRBV19 to TRBJ1-5; possibly TRBD1 for D (5 bases). Germline lookup yields CDR1 LNHDA and CDR2 SQIVND (reference sequence). The germline V and J ends were trimmed by 4 bases and 0 bases, with 16 bases remaining between them. The CDR3 loop spans 17 amino acids. DNA for the CDR3: TGTGCCAGTAGTAAGTGGGGCTCATCAGGTAGCAATCAGCCCCAGCATTTT. It translates to CASSKWGSSGSNQPQHF.

The CDR3 nucleotides are TGTGCCAGCAGCCGCCGGGACAGCTCCAGCCAGCAGTACTTC. Encoded protein: CASSRRDSSSQQYF. The rearrangement uses TRBV11-3 and TRBJ2-7, with 7 bases lining up with TRBD1. The CDR3 loop spans 14 amino acids. V lost 5 bases to trimming and J lost 8 bases; unmatched junction nucleotides: 12. Germline assignment: CDR1 SGHNT and CDR2 YENEEA.

In this sample, this clone turned up once. The gene calls are TRBV5-6 and TRBJ2-2; TRBD1 matches at 12 bases. V lost 5 bases to trimming and J lost 5 bases; unmatched junction nucleotides: 7. Germline lookup yields CDR1 SGHDT and CDR2 YYEEEE. The CDR3 totals 16 residues. CDR3 in amino acids: CASSSGTGGRTGELFF. The DNA of the CDR3 is TGTGCCAGCAGTTCCGGGACAGGGGGCAGAACCGGGGAGCTGTTTTTT.

This clone has a handful of counts. In the same sample, other DNA sequences code for this CDR3. The V call is TRBV7-9, the J call TRBJ2-1; D gene ambiguous. The CDR3 consists of 12 residues. The V gene's germline CDR1 is SEHNR and CDR2 FQNEAQ (reference sequence). V lost 1 base and J lost 7, with 5 bases in between. CDR3 nucleotides: TGTGCCAGCAGCTTAGAGAGGAATGAGCAGTTCTTC. Its protein product is CASSLERNEQFF. Full variable domain (missing parts from reference TRBV7-9 and TRBJ2-1): DTGVSQNPRHKITKRGQNVTFRCDPISEHNRLYWYRQTLGQGPEFLTYFQNEAQLEKSRLLSDRFSAERPKGSFSTLEIQRTEQGDSAMYLCASSLERNEQFFGPGTRLTVL.

The gene calls are TRBV4-1 and TRBJ2-4, with D tentatively TRBD1 (6 bases). The germline V gene encodes CDR1 MGHRA and CDR2 YSYEKL. The V end was cut by 1 base, the J end by 6 bases, with 19 bases between. This CDR3 is 17 amino acids long. CDR3 DNA sequence: TGCGCCAGCAGCCAAGGGTTCTGGGGGCAAGGTAGAAACATTCAGTACTTC. This gives the protein CASSQGFWGQGRNIQYF.

The chain carries TRBV5-4 and TRBJ1-2; 7 bases fit TRBD1. J was trimmed by 4 bases and V by 4 bases; bases with no gene match: 13. Germline loops: CDR1 SGHNT, CDR2 YYREEE (reference sequence). The CDR3 loop spans 16 amino acids. This CDR3 reads CASSLMGRGQIYGYTF. Here the CDR3 DNA reads TGTGCCAGCAGCCTTATGGGTAGGGGACAGATCTATGGCTACACCTTC.

The CDR3 DNA is TGTGCCAGCAGCTCTTTCGAGGCATCACCCCTCCACTTT. It translates to CASSSFEASPLHF. This chain connects TRBV5-4 to TRBJ1-6; no clear D gene. Per the germline V gene, CDR1 is SGHNT and CDR2 is YYREEE (reference sequence). Trimming stripped 3 bases from V and 10 bases from J, with 11 bases between. CDR3 length equals 13 residues.

The chain carries TRBV7-9 and TRBJ1-6, with 8 nucleotides matching TRBD1. CDR1 and CDR2 from the germline V gene are SEHNR and FQNEAQ (reference sequence). After removal of 0 bases from V and 7 bases from J, the junction contained 2 bases not matched to a gene. The CDR3 sequence is 15 residues long. This CDR3 reads CASSLAGQGNSPLHF. CDR3 nucleotide sequence: TGTGCCAGCAGCTTAGCCGGACAGGGCAATTCACCCCTCCACTTT.

The rearrangement joins TRBV5-1 to TRBJ1-2, with 7 bases matching TRBD1. Germline V gene sequence: CDR1 SGHRS, CDR2 YFSETQ. V shed 4 bases, J shed 7 bases, and the junction held 7 bases outside the gene matches. The CDR3 spans 13 residues. The CDR3 DNA sequence: TGCGCCAGCAGCCTCCGGACAGGTGGTGGCTACACCTTC. The encoded protein is CASSLRTGGGYTF.

This chain joins TRBV7-8 and TRBJ1-2; D gene unclear. V dropped 3 bases and J dropped 2 bases, with 7 bases sitting between them. Germline lookup yields CDR1 SGHVS and CDR2 FQNEAQ. This CDR3 has 13 amino acids. The CDR3 here is CASSFGGNYGYTF. CDR3 nucleotides: TGTGCCAGCAGCTTCGGCGGGAACTATGGCTACACCTTC.

The chain has TRBV7-9 and TRBJ2-5, with TRBD1 matching over 7 bases. The CDR3 length is 15 residues. CDR1 is SEHNR, CDR2 FQNEAQ, per germline (reference sequence). V was pared by 5 bases and J by 1 base, with 7 bases of the junction left unmatched. The CDR3 DNA is TGTGCCAGCAGCCCAGGGACAGACGGCCAAGAGACCCAGTACTTC. This translates into CASSPGTDGQETQYF.

The chain is built from TRBV9 and TRBJ1-3, with 9 positions matching TRBD1. J was trimmed by 1 base and V by 0 bases; bases with no gene match: 8. Germline-derived CDR1 and CDR2 are SGDLS and YYNGEE. This CDR3 spans 18 amino acids. The CDR3 is CASSVDMGQGPSGNTIYF. The CDR3 DNA is TGTGCCAGCAGCGTAGACATGGGACAGGGTCCGTCTGGAAACACCATATATTTT.

The CDR3 bases are TGTGCCAGCAGTTACTTTCTCGACAGTAACTATGGCTACACCTTC. It encodes CASSYFLDSNYGYTF. V usage is TRBV6-5 and J usage is TRBJ1-2; tentatively, D is TRBD1 (5 bases). Germline V gene sequence: CDR1 MNHEY, CDR2 SVGAGI. The CDR3 is 15 residues long. Trimming took off 1 base at V and 1 base at J, with 10 bases between the two ends.

This chain connects TRBV28 to TRBJ1-5; the D is unclear. Trimming stripped 6 bases from V and 7 bases from J, with 13 bases between. This CDR3 is 13 amino acids long. Germline V gene sequence: CDR1 MDHEN, CDR2 SYDVKM. CDR3 sequence reads: CASRPLSPQPQHF. As DNA, the CDR3 is TGTGCCAGCAGACCCCTGAGCCCACAGCCCCAGCATTTT. The full variable domain, completed using reference TRBV28 and TRBJ1-5, is DVKVTQSSRYLVKRTGEKVFLECVQDMDHENMFWYRQDPGLGLRLIYFSYDVKMKEKGDIPEGYSVSREKKERFSLILESASTNQTSMYLCASRPLSPQPQHFGDGTRLSIL.

CDR3 sequence reads: CASSEVGGGTEAFF. In DNA form, the CDR3 reads TGTGCCAGCTCCGAGGTAGGGGGGGGCACTGAAGCTTTCTTT. This sequence joins TRBV18 and TRBJ1-1; D might be TRBD1 (6 bases). Germline V gene lookup returns CDR1 KGHSH and CDR2 LQKENI. Trimming shortened V by 6 bases and J by 4 bases, and 15 bases separated the two germline ends. The CDR3 runs to 14 residues.

The chain couples TRBV29-1 to TRBJ1-2; 9 nucleotides match TRBD1. Germline V lookup: CDR1 SQVTM, CDR2 ANQGSEA. The CDR3 runs 13 residues. After removal of 7 bases from V and 4 bases from J, the junction contained 7 bases not matched to a gene. The CDR3 protein is CSAPGQGIYGYTF. CDR3 nucleotide sequence: TGCAGCGCACCGGGACAGGGAATCTATGGCTACACCTTC.

The J gene is TRBJ2-5, the V gene TRBV7-8, with TRBD2 matching over 9 bases. The CDR3 contains 15 residues. Germline-derived CDR1 and CDR2 are SGHVS and FQNEAQ. Germline trimming cut 2 bases from V and 2 bases from J; bases unmatched to any gene: 3. Here the CDR3 reads CASSLRTSVQETQYF. The CDR3, as DNA: TGTGCCAGCAGCTTACGGACTAGCGTGCAAGAGACCCAGTACTTC. Supplemented by reference TRBV7-8 and TRBJ2-5, the full variable domain reads GAGVSQSPRYKVAKRGQDVALRCDPISGHVSLFWYQQALGQGPEFLTYFQNEAQLDKSGLPSDRFFAERPEGSVSTLKIQRTQQEDSAVYLCASSLRTSVQETQYFGPGTRLLVL.

V usage is TRBV11-1 and J usage is TRBJ2-1, with 11 bases lining up with TRBD1. The CDR3 has 17 residues. With V trimmed by 5 bases and J by 3 bases, 9 bases remained unmatched. Looked up from germline, CDR1 is SGHAT and CDR2 is FQDESV (reference sequence). CDR3 residues: CASSIGRTGGYYNEQFF. The CDR3 DNA follows: TGTGCCAGCAGCATTGGGAGGACAGGGGGCTACTACAATGAGCAGTTCTTC.

The V call is TRBV2, the J call TRBJ2-1; D unresolved. This CDR3 has 13 amino acids. V was clipped by 6 bases and J by 5 bases, with 11 bases between them. Germline V gives CDR1 SNHLY, CDR2 FYNNEI. CDR3 in amino acids: CASSADWDNEQFF. The CDR3 coding sequence is TGTGCCAGCAGCGCTGACTGGGACAATGAGCAGTTCTTC.

The V gene is TRBV7-9, the J gene TRBJ2-2; 16 bases map to TRBD2. This CDR3 comprises 18 residues. V shed 4 bases and J 4 bases; nucleotides not matched to a gene: 6. From germline, CDR1 is SEHNR and CDR2 FQNEAQ (reference sequence). CDR3 nucleotide sequence: TGTGCCAGCAGCTCGGGACTAGCGGGGGGGCCCGGCACCGGGGAGCTGTTTTTT. Its translation is CASSSGLAGGPGTGELFF.

The chain joins TRBV9 to TRBJ1-2, with 7 bases fitting TRBD1. CDR1 is SGDLS and CDR2 is YYNGEE in the germline V gene. Trimming cost V 0 bases and J 8 bases; bases outside gene matches: 10. The CDR3 spans 15 residues. CDR3 region: CASSVAGQGVGGYTF. The CDR3 DNA reads as TGTGCCAGCAGCGTAGCTGGGCAGGGGGTAGGCGGCTACACCTTC.

The chain links TRBV5-1 to TRBJ2-1; D is perhaps TRBD2 (6 bases). Germline-derived CDR1 and CDR2 are SGHRS and YFSETQ. V dropped 4 bases and J dropped 4 bases, with 18 bases sitting between them. The CDR3 totals 16 residues. In nucleotides, the CDR3 is TGCGCCAGCAGCGCACGAACCGGGACTGGATACAATGAGCAGTTCTTC. Translation: CASSARTGTGYNEQFF.

The chain couples TRBV7-9 to TRBJ1-1; D is unclear. CDR3 length: 15 residues. The V gene's germline CDR1 is SEHNR and CDR2 FQNEAQ (reference sequence). With 4 bases removed from V and 0 bases from J, the gap between germline ends came to 12 bases. CDR3: CASSSGRQVNTEAFF. The CDR3 coding sequence is TGTGCCAGCAGCTCGGGGAGACAAGTGAACACTGAAGCTTTCTTT. Based on the CDR3 plus reference TRBV7-9 and TRBJ1-1, the full variable domain is DTGVSQNPRHKITKRGQNVTFRCDPISEHNRLYWYRQTLGQGPEFLTYFQNEAQLEKSRLLSDRFSAERPKGSFSTLEIQRTEQGDSAMYLCASSSGRQVNTEAFFGQGTRLTVV.

This clone was seen only a few times. The V gene is TRBV6-6, the J gene TRBJ2-7, with 8 bases that match TRBD2. Germline V gene sequence: CDR1 MNHNY, CDR2 SVGAGI (reference sequence). V lost 2 bases and J lost 3; bases outside the gene matches: 3. The CDR3 extends over 14 amino acids. The CDR3 DNA sequence: TGTGCCAGCAGTTACGGTAGCGGGGACTACGAGCAGTACTTC. Protein product: CASSYGSGDYEQYF.